This TCR beta chain was identified during a study of blood T cell repertoires in COVID-19. About the study: Samples representing acute and convalescent COVID-19 were sourced from the United States, Italy and Spain. In each case, the material was cDNA or gDNA derived from T cells, B-cell-depleted T cells, or PBMCs.

Original processing notes: Amplification of reference gene primers was used by the study to estimate nucleated cell counts. The protocol was immunoSEQ multiplex PCR, while the TCRdb copy is restricted to in-frame clones and leaves out a portion. V and J calls and clone size are given by that table; D and trimming were obtained from the DNA. The repertoire holds about 80,000 clones, with 82% as singletons. The V segment lost 6 bases and the J segment 6 bases; nucleotides outside the gene matches: 3. The germline gives CDR1 DFQATT, CDR2 SNEGSKA (reference sequence). The CDR3 contains 11 residues. The sequenced sample was peripheral blood. This TCR came from a man older than 75 with acute or convalescent COVID-19. The genes are TRBV20-1 and TRBJ1-1; 8 bases agree with TRBD1. Here the CDR3 DNA reads TGCAGTGCACCACAGGGGGCTGAAGCTTTCTTT. It codes for CSAPQGAEAFF.